Described below is a single T cell receptor beta chain sequence and its context. The target antigen is unknown. Each donor gave one heparinised blood draw averaging around 0.12 L. Germline-derived CDR1 and CDR2 are SNHLY and FYNNEI. The CDR3 runs 14 residues. V was cut by 1 base and J by 7 bases, with 11 bases left in between. These data belong to a study of beta chain features in type 1 diabetes. Study information: No patient-donor differences in age, gender, total cells or subset yield. Study observations and caveats: All four CD4+ subsets from Type 1 diabetes patients carried moderately but significantly shorter TCRB CDR3s. Naive, central memory and Treg TCRB repertoires appeared more alike in patients than in healthy donors. Whether HLA type influences TCRB rearrangement remained unresolved here.

All of the isolated RNA was reverse transcribed, so expressed TCRB transcripts were sequenced. The assay was immunoSEQ multiplex PCR, and TCRdb's table has in-frame clones only and misses some. Of approximately 730,000 clones listed, about an eighth were seen once; the top ten hold approximately 0.021%. The chain employs TRBV2 and TRBJ2-1, with D perhaps matching TRBD1 (6 bases). The TCR originated in a man younger than 35 with type 1 diabetes. The sequencing sample was made of naive CD4+ T cells from blood. CDR3 coding DNA: TGTGCCAGCAGTGAAGGTGTAGGGGGAAATGAGCAGTTCTTC. Protein product: CASSEGVGGNEQFF.